This T cell receptor (beta chain) was observed in a study of blood T cell repertoires in COVID-19. Looking at the study overall: Italy, Spain and the United States were the sources of the convalescent and acute COVID-19 samples.

Germline V gives CDR1 MNHEY, CDR2 SMNVEV (reference sequence). CDR3 length: 16 amino acids. Trimming cost V 2 bases and J 5 bases; bases outside gene matches: 10. Enrollees, about 18 to 100 years old, lived in about two dozen US areas. Cohort placement rested on clinical history that participants reported themselves. In the original workflow: Amplification with reference gene primers provided the estimates of nucleated cell counts. Clones were sequenced by immunoSEQ multiplex PCR, and TCRdb holds only the in-frame ones, with some missing. V and J calls and clone size are as listed in that table; D and trimming were resolved from the DNA. The sample holds about 320,000 clones, 87% seen once.

The sequence came from a woman younger than 45 who had recovered from COVID-19. The sample comprised PBMCs or T cells enriched from blood (not recorded which). J is TRBJ2-5 and V is TRBV27; 8 positions agree with TRBD2. The CDR3 bases are TGTGCCAGCAGTTTAAAGCTAGCGGGCGTCGTGGAGACCCAGTACTTC. Its translation: CASSLKLAGVVETQYF.